This T cell receptor (beta chain) derives from a study of T cell responses to AZD1222 COVID-19 vaccine. Whole-study results and caveats: Baseline serology detected seropositivity in only a handful of AZD1222 recipients. When two AZD1222 doses had been given, Spike-specific TCR breadth and depth rose.

Germline CDR1 and CDR2: SGHVS and FQNEAQ. Trimming removed 5 bases at V and 6 bases at J, with 13 bases between. The CDR3 spans 13 residues. In the case of this clone: Its specificity is unknown.

Repertoires were generated with immunoSEQ multiplex PCR, while TCRdb's copy carries only in-frame clones and drops some. This table holds around 110,000 clones, approximately 93% found once. Sequences were derived from peripheral blood, sampled on day 0 of AZD1222 vaccination. The chain couples TRBV7-8 to TRBJ1-1, with D uncertain. The sequence came from an adult in good health. The CDR3 DNA sequence: TGTGCCAGCAGCGGCCCACCGAGCCCTGAAGCTTTCTTT. Amino acid sequence: CASSGPPSPEAFF. The full variable domain, in which reference TRBV7-8 and TRBJ1-1 provide the parts outside the CDR3, is GAGVSQSPRYKVAKRGQDVALRCDPISGHVSLFWYQQALGQGPEFLTYFQNEAQLDKSGLPSDRFFAERPEGSVSTLKIQRTQQEDSAVYLCASSGPPSPEAFFGQGTRLTVV.